This TCR beta chain was found in a study of T cell changes during pregnancy in multiple sclerosis. V was trimmed by 4 bases and J by 0 bases, leaving 10 bases between them. Germline lookup yields CDR1 SGHTA and CDR2 FQGNSA. This CDR3 is 15 amino acids long. Assay: immunoSEQ multiplex PCR; the TCRdb copy retains only in-frame clones and omits some. In the table there are nearly 70,000 clones, about 90% of which are singletons. The sequencing here drew on peripheral blood, taken in the second trimester of pregnancy. V is TRBV7-2 and J is TRBJ1-3; the D is unclear. The clonotype was recovered from a female donor in good health, enrolled as a control in a pregnancy study. The CDR3 nucleotides are TGTGCCAGCAGCTCAGGACTTAGCTCTGGAAACACCATATATTTT. Its protein product is CASSSGLSSGNTIYF.